The 28 T cell receptor beta chains below were found in one sample sequenced in a study of blood T cell repertoires in COVID-19. Method: immunoSEQ multiplex PCR; TCRdb's copy keeps in-frame clones and lacks some. Among a few hundred thousand clones, around 90% were seen once, and the ten largest hold 2.5% to 3%. Sequences were obtained from peripheral blood. All receptors come from a woman in her twenties or thirties with COVID-19, enrolled during active disease.

This clone has only a few counts. V is TRBV19 and J is TRBJ1-2; a possible D gene is TRBD1 (6 bases). V was pared by 6 bases and J by 5 bases, with 19 bases between. CDR1 LNHDA and CDR2 SQIVND come from the germline V gene (reference sequence). There are 15 residues in the CDR3. CDR3: CASSQSTGTNYGYTF. For the CDR3, the DNA is TGTGCCAGTAGCCAAAGTACCGGGACAAATTATGGCTACACCTTC.

The chain is built from TRBV2 and TRBJ1-1; D might be TRBD1 (6 bases). The CDR3 extends over 13 amino acids. V was pared by 7 bases and J by 7 bases, with 16 bases between. CDR1 is SNHLY, CDR2 FYNNEI, per germline. CDR3 sequence (DNA): TGTGCCAGCAACCAACAGGGACGGGATGAAGCTTTCTTT. Protein sequence: CASNQQGRDEAFF.

This chain joins TRBV27 and TRBJ1-2; TRBD1 matches 10 bases. The germline CDR1 and CDR2 sequences are MNHEY and SMNVEV (reference sequence). The V segment lost 6 bases and the J segment 1 base; nucleotides outside the gene matches: 11. The CDR3 runs 17 residues. The CDR3 region is CASRGLRTGGGNYGYTF. The CDR3 DNA is TGTGCCAGCAGGGGCCTCAGGACAGGGGGAGGTAACTATGGCTACACCTTC.

This sequence joins TRBV30 and TRBJ2-3; 11 bases align to TRBD1. The CDR3 has 14 amino acids. Losses at the gene ends were 5 bases for V and 6 bases for J; bases not matched to a gene: 7. Germline V gives CDR1 GTSNPN, CDR2 SVGIG (reference sequence). The CDR3 region is CAWLDRGRGDTQYF. CDR3 nucleotides: TGTGCCTGGCTGGACAGGGGGCGCGGGGATACGCAGTATTTT.

The V call is TRBV19, the J call TRBJ2-7; 11 bases align to TRBD2. This CDR3 is 16 amino acids long. Germline V lookup: CDR1 LNHDA, CDR2 SQIVND (reference sequence). V trimming: 3 bases; J trimming: 3 bases; junction bases outside the gene matches: 7. The CDR3 region has the DNA TGTGCCAGTAGTATTACTAGCGGGAGCACCTACTACGAGCAGTACTTC. Residues: CASSITSGSTYYEQYF. Complete variable domain (other parts from reference TRBV19 and TRBJ2-7): DGGITQSPKYLFRKEGQNVTLSCEQNLNHDAMYWYRQDPGQGLRLIYYSQIVNDFQKGDIAEGYSVSREKKESFPLTVTSAQKNPTAFYLCASSITSGSTYYEQYFGPGTRLTVT.

The rearrangement links TRBV3-1 (or the pseudogene TRBV3-2) to TRBJ1-6; D perhaps matches TRBD1 (6 bases). Germline CDR1 is LGHDT and CDR2 is YNNKEL (reference sequence). Trimming cost V 4 bases and J 7 bases, with 14 bases left between them. The CDR3 is 15 residues long. The CDR3 DNA follows: TGTGCCAGCAGCCCGGAGTGGGACATCAATTCACCCCTCCACTTT. It encodes CASSPEWDINSPLHF.

CDR3 residues: CASNQGTGANVLTF. In DNA form, the CDR3 reads TGTGCCAGTAACCAGGGGACTGGGGCCAACGTCCTGACTTTC. The chain uses TRBV19 and TRBJ2-6; TRBD1 is a possible D gene (6 bases). CDR1 LNHDA and CDR2 SQIVND come from the germline V gene (reference sequence). This CDR3 spans 14 amino acids. Trimming cost V 7 bases and J 2 bases, with 9 bases left between them.

The rearrangement links TRBV11-2 to TRBJ2-7; D unresolved. V was trimmed by 5 bases and J by 0 bases, leaving 14 bases between them. There are 15 residues in the CDR3. Germline V lookup: CDR1 SGHAT, CDR2 FQNNGV. The chain's CDR3 is CASSLLGRNSYEQYF. The CDR3 bases are TGTGCCAGCAGCCTCCTGGGCAGGAACTCCTACGAGCAGTACTTC.

This clone was detected only once. This chain uses TRBV19 with TRBJ2-5; 13 nucleotides line up with TRBD2. Looked up from germline, CDR1 is LNHDA and CDR2 is SQIVND (reference sequence). The CDR3 contains 15 residues. V trimming: 4 bases; J trimming: 5 bases; junction bases outside the gene matches: 4. The CDR3, as DNA: TGTGCCAGTAGTACTCGGACTAGCGGGAGCGAGACCCAGTACTTC. Its translation: CASSTRTSGSETQYF.

This clone appeared a single time. This chain links TRBV30 with TRBJ2-5, with D maybe TRBD2 (6 bases). The CDR3 spans 16 residues. The germline CDR1 and CDR2 sequences are GTSNPN and SVGIG (reference sequence). The V end lost 1 base, the J end lost 0 bases, and 15 bases lay between the germline ends. Here the CDR3 reads CAWSGGMGGHQETQYF. DNA of the CDR3: TGTGCCTGGAGTGGTGGGATGGGGGGACACCAAGAGACCCAGTACTTC.

This sequence joins TRBV5-6 and TRBJ2-1, with 7 positions matching TRBD1. The germline CDR1 and CDR2 sequences are SGHDT and YYEEEE. This CDR3 contains 16 residues. V lost 4 bases, J lost 1 base, and 8 bases stayed unmatched. This CDR3 reads CASSHERGQSYNEQFF. CDR3 DNA sequence: TGTGCCAGCAGCCACGAGAGGGGGCAGTCCTACAATGAGCAGTTCTTC.

This chain connects TRBV5-1 to TRBJ2-7, with D uncertain. The CDR3 extends over 13 amino acids. Germline CDR1 reads SGHRS; CDR2 reads YFSETQ. The V end was cut by 3 bases, the J end by 3 bases, with 10 bases between. CDR3 protein: CASSSSSDYEQYF. The CDR3, as DNA: TGCGCCAGCAGCTCCTCGTCAGACTACGAGCAGTACTTC.

The chain is built from TRBV5-7 and TRBJ2-7; 7 bases match TRBD2. TRBV5-7 is filed as an ORF, its function uncertain. The length of the CDR3 is 18 residues. After removal of 3 bases from V and 2 bases from J, the junction contained 17 bases not matched to a gene. DNA for the CDR3: TGTGCCAGCAGCTGTTGGGTGGGGCTAGCGGTCGTAACCTACGAGCAGTACTTC. Translating it yields CASSCWVGLAVVTYEQYF.

This clone appeared once. The J gene is TRBJ2-7, the V gene TRBV11-2; 13 nucleotides match TRBD2. This CDR3 region has 16 residues. J lost 5 bases, V lost 1 base, and 5 bases had no gene match. CDR1 and CDR2 from the germline V gene are SGHAT and FQNNGV. The CDR3 DNA is TGTGCCAGCAGCTTAGGCCGACTAGCGGGAGGCCACGAGCAGTACTTC. Amino acid sequence: CASSLGRLAGGHEQYF.

Here the CDR3 reads CASSRQGAREKLFF. The CDR3 nucleotides read TGTGCCAGCAGCCGTCAGGGGGCGCGCGAAAAACTGTTTTTT. The chain employs TRBV3-1 (or the pseudogene TRBV3-2) and TRBJ1-4; 8 bases fit TRBD1. The V gene's germline CDR1 is LGHDT and CDR2 YNNKEL (reference sequence). V lost 4 bases to trimming and J lost 8 bases; unmatched junction nucleotides: 6. The CDR3 runs to 14 residues.

This chain links TRBV2 with TRBJ2-2; 13 bases are shared with TRBD2. J gave up 6 bases and V 7 bases, and 8 bases lay outside the gene matches. CDR1 is SNHLY, CDR2 FYNNEI, per germline. The CDR3 totals 16 residues. The CDR3 protein is CASNPGLAGVAGELFF. In DNA, the CDR3 is TGTGCCAGCAACCCAGGACTAGCGGGAGTGGCCGGGGAGCTGTTTTTT.

V gene TRBV6-1 combines with J gene TRBJ2-1, with D possibly TRBD1 on 5 matching bases. CDR3 length: 14 residues. Germline values: CDR1 MNHNS, CDR2 SASEGT. The V gene lost 0 bases and the J gene lost 4 bases, with 7 bases spanning the gap. The CDR3 DNA reads TGTGCCAGCAGTGAAGCCGACAGATACAATGAGCAGTTCTTC. Its protein product is CASSEADRYNEQFF.

The genes are TRBV25-1 and TRBJ2-1; tentatively, D is TRBD1 (5 bases). V was cut by 0 bases and J by 3 bases, with 15 bases left in between. Germline V gene lookup returns CDR1 MGHDK and CDR2 SYGVNS. This CDR3 is built from 17 residues. The CDR3 here is CASSEYFRSDNYNEQFF. CDR3 DNA: TGTGCCAGCAGTGAATATTTTCGCTCGGACAACTACAATGAGCAGTTCTTC.

This clone occurred once. This chain links TRBV6-6 with TRBJ2-2; D possibly corresponds to TRBD1 (5 bases). The ends were cut back, 2 bases at V and 0 bases at J, with 7 bases in the middle. From germline, CDR1 is MNHNY and CDR2 SVGAGI (reference sequence). This CDR3 spans 15 amino acids. The CDR3 DNA reads TGTGCCAGCAGTTACGACAGTCCGAACACCGGGGAGCTGTTTTTT. Translating it yields CASSYDSPNTGELFF.

The chain is built from TRBV11-2 and TRBJ2-6, with 10 bases identical to TRBD1. Losses at the gene ends were 4 bases for V and 2 bases for J; bases not matched to a gene: 8. The CDR3 loop spans 18 amino acids. The germline CDR1 and CDR2 sequences are SGHAT and FQNNGV. Here the CDR3 DNA reads TGTGCCAGCAGCTCTGTCCGGGACAGGGGAGCTGGGGCCAACGTCCTGACTTTC. This sequence encodes CASSSVRDRGAGANVLTF.

The chain combines TRBV30 with TRBJ1-1; D might be TRBD1 (6 bases). This CDR3 has 15 residues. The germline V gene encodes CDR1 GTSNPN and CDR2 SVGIG (reference sequence). The V and J ends lost 5 bases and 0 bases respectively, with 16 bases between them. This CDR3 reads CAWRLLGGMNTEAFF. Here the CDR3 DNA reads TGTGCCTGGCGATTGTTAGGGGGAATGAACACTGAAGCTTTCTTT.

The J gene is TRBJ2-1, the V gene TRBV7-9; no firm D call. The V gene's germline CDR1 is SEHNR and CDR2 FQNEAQ (reference sequence). The CDR3 is made up of 14 amino acids. V was shortened by 5 bases and J by 7 bases, with 15 bases between the two germline ends. The CDR3 bases are TGTGCCAGCAGCCCCCGACTTGTACCAAATGAGCAGTTCTTC. The encoded protein is CASSPRLVPNEQFF.

This chain joins TRBV28 and TRBJ2-5, with TRBD2 matching over 12 bases. Per germline, CDR1 MDHEN and CDR2 SYDVKM. The CDR3 extends over 16 amino acids. Trimming removed 6 bases from V and 2 bases from J; junction bases left unmatched: 7. The CDR3 region is CASSLLAGGLQETQYF. For the CDR3, the DNA is TGTGCCAGCAGCTTACTAGCGGGAGGATTACAAGAGACCCAGTACTTC.

This chain links TRBV6-5 with TRBJ2-5; 8 bases line up with TRBD2. In germline, CDR1 is MNHEY, CDR2 SVGAGI. V lost 6 bases to trimming and J lost 3 bases; unmatched junction nucleotides: 9. The CDR3 spans 15 residues. This CDR3 reads CASRRGVAGKETQYF. The CDR3 bases are TGTGCCAGCAGAAGGGGGGTAGCGGGGAAAGAGACCCAGTACTTC.

This chain connects TRBV18 to TRBJ1-5; 7 nucleotides align to TRBD1. Germline V gene sequence: CDR1 KGHSH, CDR2 LQKENI. The CDR3 totals 14 residues. Trimming at V came to 4 bases and at J to 4 bases, leaving 4 bases not matched to a gene. CDR3 in amino acids: CASSRGQTNQPQHF. CDR3 bases: TGTGCCAGCTCACGGGGACAGACGAATCAGCCCCAGCATTTT. Full variable domain (rest looked up from reference TRBV18 and TRBJ1-5): NAGVMQNPRHLVRRRGQEARLRCSPMKGHSHVYWYRQLPEEGLKFMVYLQKENIIDESGMPKERFSAEFPKEGPSILRIQQVVRGDSAAYFCASSRGQTNQPQHFGDGTRLSIL.

The rearrangement joins TRBV2 to TRBJ2-3, with D hard to call. V was pared by 5 bases and J by 0 bases, with 15 bases between. CDR1 SNHLY and CDR2 FYNNEI come from the germline V gene. CDR3 length: 16 residues. The CDR3 reads CASSLRHNPSTDTQYF. The CDR3 DNA reads TGTGCCAGCAGTCTGAGACATAACCCTAGCACAGATACGCAGTATTTT. Looking up the rest from reference TRBV2 and TRBJ2-3 gives the full variable domain: EPEVTQTPSHQVTQMGQEVILRCVPISNHLYFYWYRQILGQKVEFLVSFYNNEISEKSEIFDDQFSVERPDGSNFTLKIRSTKLEDSAMYFCASSLRHNPSTDTQYFGPGTRLTVL.

CDR3 DNA sequence: TGCGCCAGCAGCTTGGGGGCAGGGACCGGGGAGCTGTTTTTT. The encoded protein is CASSLGAGTGELFF. The chain links TRBV5-1 to TRBJ2-2, with D maybe TRBD1 (5 bases). CDR3 length: 14 amino acids. Germline assignment: CDR1 SGHRS and CDR2 YFSETQ. The V end lost 0 bases, the J end lost 5 bases, and 8 bases lay between the germline ends.

The chain is built from TRBV27 and TRBJ2-3, with 10 nucleotides matching TRBD2. The J segment lost 0 bases and the V segment lost 6 bases, leaving 15 bases of the junction unmatched. The CDR3 spans 19 residues. Germline V gene lookup returns CDR1 MNHEY and CDR2 SMNVEV (reference sequence). CDR3 loop: CASRPAGTLAGVSTDTQYF. The CDR3 DNA reads as TGTGCCAGCAGACCTGCAGGGACTCTAGCGGGAGTGAGCACAGATACGCAGTATTTT.